This paragraph reports one T cell receptor beta chain. The specificity of this receptor is unknown. No much larger clonotype is one base removed from it; base qualities were not supplied. This entry is derived from a study of blood T cell repertoires in COVID-19 (TCRdb year 2020). Background on the whole study: The collaborator samples originated in the United States, Italy and Spain and spanned the acute and convalescent phases of COVID-19. Nearly every sample came with metadata listing a de-identified subject ID, COVID-19 status, age in years and sex. Subjects who had been exposed to COVID-19, were actively infected with it, or had recovered from it provided the deeply sampled blood TCRbeta repertoires that made up the dataset. The material from the prospective study consisted of cDNA or gDNA derived from T cells, B-cell-depleted T cells, or PBMCs. The repertoires were released in a freely available public database intended as a resource for research on the immune response to SARS-CoV-2. The samples were drawn from two sources: the first 160 participants of the ongoing ImmuneRACE study, and about 1,300 subjects contributed by 6 global collaborators. Where available, HLA class I and class II types were taken from metadata supplied by the sample provider and were not determined by assay-based typing. Overall study results and their limits: Clinical and demographic metadata were provided uncurated, with the amount varying by source and participant.

Trimming at the junction amounts to 3 bases on V and 12 bases on J, and the germline ends lie 16 bases apart. According to the germline V gene (reference sequence), CDR1 reads SGHNT and CDR2 reads YYREEE. The CDR3 measures 13 amino acids from cysteine to phenylalanine. The CDR3 DNA has 39 bases and is translated from base 1. Each collaborating institution followed its own protocols to collect whole blood in K2EDTA tubes. For TCRbeta analysis, collaborators shipped samples as frozen whole blood, isolated PBMCs, or DNA extracted from either of those sample types. TCRbeta CDR3 regions were amplified from genomic DNA by means of the immunoSEQ Assay, a bias-controlled multiplex PCR. As for the authors' bioinformatics: The number of nucleated cells in each sample was estimated by amplification of reference gene primers within the assay. To quantify the absolute abundance of each unique TCRbeta CDR3 rearrangement, sequence reads were collapsed and filtered. For each sample, productive Simpson clonality was calculated by taking the square root of Simpson's diversity index across productive rearrangements. Held by TCRdb, this immuneACCESS table contains in-frame sequences only and omits some clones. Under half of the omission traces to an unresolved V gene where checked; the cause of the rest is unknown. V and J calls and clone size follow that table, whereas D and trimming were derived from the DNA. This sample has tens of thousands of clones in its table, and 80% to 90% of those were observed once. The ten largest clones add up to around 5% of the sample.

The sequenced sample was peripheral blood. This chain joins TRBV5-4 to TRBJ2-1; possibly the D gene is TRBD1, per 5 matching bases. The clonotype originates from a woman older than 75 with active or convalescent COVID-19. The CDR3: CASSSPGWGGQFF. The nucleotide sequence reads as follows: TGTGCCAGCAGCTCCCCTGGGTGGGGCGGGCAGTTCTTC.